The rows below give T cell receptor beta chains drawn from one sample of a study of blood T cell repertoires in COVID-19. This table comes from immunoSEQ multiplex PCR, and its TCRdb copy is limited to in-frame clones, with some not included. The sample holds some 150,000 clones; 70% to 90% are singletons and the top ten take more than 2%. Source material: peripheral blood. These TCRs come from a woman in her 70s with acute or convalescent COVID-19. CDR3s include the opening cysteine and the closing phenylalanine or tryptophan. The order of the fields is D gene, V gene, clone size, J gene, CDR3 protein, CDR3 DNA. The D gene is left open where the match is weak. A row's size may be missing; if present it is once, few, many or a size class.

TRBD2,TRBV7-7,.,TRBJ2-1,CASSLGSGGTTEQFF,TGTGCTAGCAGCTTAGGTAGCGGGGGGACTACTGAGCAGTTCTTC
.,TRBV25-1,once,TRBJ1-1,CASSGQFNTEAFF,TGTGCCAGCAGCGGACAGTTTAACACTGAAGCTTTCTTT
.,TRBV3-1/TRBV3-2,.,TRBJ2-2,CASSQQRATGELFF,TGTGCCAGCAGCCAACAGCGGGCCACCGGGGAGCTGTTTTTT
.,TRBV27,.,TRBJ1-2,CASGMDSPYGYTF,TGTGCCAGCGGTATGGACAGCCCCTATGGCTACACCTTC
TRBD1,TRBV18,.,TRBJ1-5,CASSPGTGDHQPQHF,TGTGCCAGCTCCCCCGGGACAGGGGATCATCAGCCCCAGCATTTT
TRBD1,TRBV6-6,.,TRBJ1-5,CASRGQGKNQPQHF,TGTGCCAGCAGAGGACAGGGTAAGAATCAGCCCCAGCATTTT
TRBD1,TRBV28,many,TRBJ1-6,CASSLGTGWNSPLHF,TGTGCCAGCAGTTTAGGGACAGGGTGGAATTCACCCCTCCACTTT
.,TRBV12-5,.,TRBJ1-1,CASGLVAPNTEAFF,TGTGCTAGTGGTTTGGTGGCCCCGAACACTGAAGCTTTCTTT
TRBD1,TRBV7-8,.,TRBJ1-1,CASSYGQGNTEAFF,TGTGCCAGCAGCTACGGACAGGGGAACACTGAAGCTTTCTTT
.,TRBV19,.,TRBJ1-5,CASSILGQGGQPQHF,TGTGCCAGTAGTATTCTTGGGCAGGGCGGACAGCCCCAGCATTTT
TRBD1,TRBV7-9,.,TRBJ1-1,CASSLKTGYRTEAFF,TGTGCCAGCAGCTTAAAGACAGGGTATAGGACTGAAGCTTTCTTT
.,TRBV5-1,.,TRBJ1-1,CASSLDGGNTEAFF,TGCGCCAGCAGCCTGGACGGTGGGAACACTGAAGCTTTCTTT
.,TRBV7-9,once,TRBJ1-2,CASSLLGPGANYGYTF,TGTGCCAGCAGCTTATTGGGGCCAGGGGCGAACTATGGCTACACCTTC
.,TRBV5-1,once,TRBJ1-6,CASSLHTGTPPYNSPLHF,TGCGCCAGCAGCTTACATACAGGGACCCCTCCTTATAATTCACCCCTCCACTTT
TRBD1,TRBV7-9,.,TRBJ2-2,CASRDRTPDTGELFF,TGTGCCAGCAGGGACAGGACCCCGGACACCGGGGAGCTGTTTTTT
TRBD2,TRBV5-1,.,TRBJ2-2,CASSLFLAGTGELFF,TGCGCCAGCAGCTTGTTCCTAGCGGGGACCGGGGAGCTGTTTTTT
TRBD1,TRBV7-9,.,TRBJ1-2,CASSSRGTGGNPPGYGYTF,TGTGCCAGCAGCTCTAGAGGGACAGGGGGAAATCCCCCCGGGTATGGCTACACCTTC
TRBD1,TRBV6-5,.,TRBJ2-7,CASSYSSTTGGYEQYF,TGTGCCAGCAGTTACTCTTCCACGACAGGGGGCTACGAGCAGTACTTC
.,TRBV25-1,.,TRBJ2-2,CASGNTGVNWNTGELFF,TGTGCCAGCGGGAATACAGGCGTAAATTGGAACACCGGGGAGCTGTTTTTT
TRBD2,TRBV7-6,.,TRBJ2-2,CASSPRVSGGSGELFF,TGTGCCAGCAGCCCCCGGGTTAGCGGGGGTTCCGGGGAGCTGTTTTTT
TRBD1,TRBV2,.,TRBJ1-1,CASRGTGATSEAFF,TGTGCCAGCAGGGGGACAGGGGCCACCTCTGAAGCTTTCTTT
.,TRBV18,.,TRBJ1-2,CASSPQEQNGYTF,TGTGCCAGCTCACCACAAGAACAAAATGGCTACACCTTC
TRBD2,TRBV6-5,.,TRBJ2-5,CASSYVTSGKETQYF,TGTGCCAGCAGTTACGTGACTAGCGGAAAAGAGACCCAGTACTTC
TRBD1,TRBV27,.,TRBJ1-3,CASSLLSGQGHTIYF,TGTGCCAGCAGTTTATTATCGGGACAGGGACACACCATATATTTT
.,TRBV9,.,TRBJ1-2,CASSVGSRDYGYTF,TGTGCCAGCAGCGTAGGCAGTCGGGACTATGGCTACACCTTC
TRBD1,TRBV5-6,.,TRBJ1-6,CASSARTGGSPLHF,TGTGCCAGCAGCGCCCGGACAGGGGGTTCACCCCTCCACTTT
TRBD2,TRBV9,.,TRBJ2-3,CASTRLGGFRSTDTQYF,TGTGCCAGCACCCGTCTGGGAGGGTTCCGTAGCACAGATACGCAGTATTTT
.,TRBV20-1,.,TRBJ1-2,CSASSLGGNYGYTF,TGCAGTGCTAGTTCTCTTGGGGGCAACTATGGCTACACCTTC
.,TRBV5-8,.,TRBJ2-5,CASSLSRFIRETQYF,TGTGCCAGCAGCTTGTCGCGCTTTATCCGGGAGACCCAGTACTTC
.,TRBV6-5,.,TRBJ2-6,CASSFLSSGANVLTF,TGTGCCAGCAGTTTCCTGAGCTCTGGGGCCAACGTCCTGACTTTC
.,TRBV7-9,.,TRBJ2-5,CASSLQGSPQETQYF,TGTGCCAGCAGCCTCCAGGGGAGCCCTCAAGAGACCCAGTACTTC
TRBD1,TRBV6-1,.,TRBJ2-2,CASSARTGANTGELFF,TGTGCCAGCAGTGCCCGGACAGGGGCGAACACCGGGGAGCTGTTTTTT
TRBD1,TRBV2,.,TRBJ1-4,CASRRGQIEKLFF,TGTGCCAGCCGGCGGGGACAGATAGAAAAACTGTTTTTT
.,TRBV10-3,.,TRBJ1-1,CAIRQNTEAFF,TGTGCCATCAGACAGAACACTGAAGCTTTCTTT
TRBD2,TRBV6-2/TRBV6-3,.,TRBJ2-2,CASSPTSGTLGGELFF,TGTGCCAGCAGCCCCACTAGCGGGACTTTAGGCGGGGAGCTGTTTTTT
TRBD2,TRBV19,.,TRBJ2-2,CASRRELAGGNTGELFF,TGTGCCAGTAGGCGAGAACTAGCGGGGGGGAACACCGGGGAGCTGTTTTTT
.,TRBV5-1,.,TRBJ1-6,CASSHRAGENSPLHF,TGCGCCAGCAGCCATCGGGCAGGGGAAAATTCACCCCTCCACTTT
TRBD1,TRBV19,.,TRBJ2-2,CASSIWGQKNTGELFF,TGTGCCAGTAGTATTTGGGGACAGAAGAACACCGGGGAGCTGTTTTTT
TRBD1,TRBV9,.,TRBJ1-1,CASSVGNRGRTEAFF,TGTGCCAGCAGCGTAGGGAACAGGGGGAGGACTGAAGCTTTCTTT
TRBD1,TRBV6-1,.,TRBJ1-1,CASSERTGGRDTEAFF,TGTGCCAGCAGTGAGAGGACAGGGGGGAGGGACACTGAAGCTTTCTTT
TRBD2,TRBV11-3,.,TRBJ2-1,CASSFSGDYNEQFF,TGTGCCAGCAGCTTTAGCGGGGACTACAATGAGCAGTTCTTC
.,TRBV6-5,.,TRBJ1-2,CASMFQGSSGYTF,TGTGCCAGCATGTTCCAGGGCTCGAGCGGCTACACCTTC
.,TRBV19,once,TRBJ1-5,CASSQNTQKNQPQHF,TGTGCCAGCTCTCAGAATACACAGAAAAATCAGCCCCAGCATTTT
TRBD1,TRBV24-1,.,TRBJ2-3,CATSGTGPSDTQYF,TGTGCCACCAGTGGGACAGGGCCTTCAGATACGCAGTATTTT